These 29 T cell receptor beta chains originate from one sample sequenced in a study of T cell repertoires in cytomegalovirus infection. Their specific antigens are unknown. TCRdb passed the reads through MiXCR, listing each CDR3 protein once. The sample lists around 900,000 distinct CDR3 sequences; roughly a third were seen once. The starting material was cultured CD8+ T cells from PBMCs, obtained from culture after CMV antigen stimulation. The receptors come from a human donor in good health (CMV status not recorded). Some clones in this sample may be carry-over from other donors' samples.

The chain is built from TRBV9 and TRBJ1-1; no clear D. Germline V CDR1 and CDR2: SGDLS, YYNGEE. The CDR3 spans 14 residues. With 4 bases removed from V and 1 base from J, the gap between germline ends came to 11 bases. The CDR3 loop reads CASSTWEGNTEAFF. DNA of the CDR3: TGTGCCAGCAGCACCTGGGAGGGGAACACTGAAGCTTTCTTT.

This clonotype was observed at least ten times. The chain joins TRBV11-2 to TRBJ2-2; 10 bases map to TRBD2. The CDR3 consists of 17 residues. The J segment lost 5 bases and the V segment lost 4 bases, leaving 10 bases of the junction unmatched. Germline V gives CDR1 SGHAT, CDR2 FQNNGV. The DNA of the CDR3 is TGTGCCAGCAGCTATACAGCTAGCGGGGGCTATACCGGGGAGCTGTTTTTT. Protein: CASSYTASGGYTGELFF. The whole variable domain, filled in from reference TRBV11-2 and TRBJ2-2, reads EAGVAQSPRYKIIEKRQSVAFWCNPISGHATLYWYQQILGQGPKLLIQFQNNGVVDDSQLPKDRFSAERLKGVDSTLKIQPAKLEDSAVYLCASSYTASGGYTGELFFGEGSRLTVL.

This rearrangement joins TRBV6-2 or TRBV6-3 to TRBJ2-5; tentative D call: TRBD1 (6 bases). CDR3 size: 15 residues. V dropped 5 bases and J dropped 1 base, with 14 bases sitting between them. The germline CDR1 and CDR2 sequences are MNHEY and SVGEGT. This chain's CDR3 is CASSPIEDSQETQYF. The CDR3 nucleotides read TGTGCCAGCAGTCCCATTGAGGACAGCCAAGAGACCCAGTACTTC.

This clonotype was observed a handful of times. The V and J genes are TRBV7-8 and TRBJ2-5; tentatively, D is TRBD2 (6 bases). Trimming cost V 1 base and J 5 bases, with 14 bases left between them. This CDR3 comprises 15 residues. CDR1 is SGHVS, CDR2 FQNEAQ, per germline. The CDR3 protein is CASSLGPGGTETQYF. The DNA of the CDR3 is TGTGCCAGCAGCTTAGGTCCTGGGGGGACTGAGACCCAGTACTTC.

This clonotype appeared a few times. V usage is TRBV11-3 and J usage is TRBJ2-5, with D possibly matching TRBD1 (5 bases). Germline lookup yields CDR1 SGHNT and CDR2 YENEEA. Between the trimmed V and J ends, which lost 4 bases and 5 bases, there was a span of 17 bases. The CDR3 has 15 amino acids. The CDR3 loop is CASSSGQVTWETQYF. DNA for the CDR3: TGTGCCAGCAGCTCAGGGCAGGTGACTTGGGAGACCCAGTACTTC.

V and J are TRBV7-8 and TRBJ2-7, with TRBD1 identical over 9 bases. The CDR3 consists of 13 residues. After removal of 5 bases from V and 7 bases from J, the junction contained 6 bases not matched to a gene. Germline V lookup: CDR1 SGHVS, CDR2 FQNEAQ. DNA of the CDR3: TGTGCCAGCAGCACGACAGGGGGTCGAGAGCAGTACGTC. This codes for CASSTTGGREQYV.

The chain couples TRBV12-3 or TRBV12-4 to TRBJ2-7; the D is unclear. The CDR3 has 13 residues. With 6 bases removed from V and 7 bases from J, the gap between germline ends came to 16 bases. The CDR3 nucleotides read TGTGCCAGCAGCCAATGTCCCTTGGGTGAGCAGTACGTC. It translates to CASSQCPLGEQYV.

This clonotype was detected ten times or more. CDR3 nucleotides: TGTGCCAGCAGCTTATCTACAGGGAGTCATCAGCCCCAGCATTTT. Protein sequence: CASSLSTGSHQPQHF. The chain is built from TRBV7-8 and TRBJ1-5, with a possible D match to TRBD1 (6 bases). Looked up from germline, CDR1 is SGHVS and CDR2 is FQNEAQ. The V end lost 2 bases, the J end lost 5 bases, and 13 bases lay between the germline ends. CDR3 size: 15 residues.

Notes on this clonotype: A single base separates this from a much larger clone, so it may be a read error. This CDR3 is missing its conserved last phenylalanine or tryptophan, likely due to a read error. The chain combines TRBV12-3 or TRBV12-4 with TRBJ1-2; 8 bases are a match to TRBD1. Germline trimming cut 9 bases from V and 8 bases from J; bases unmatched to any gene: 14. The CDR3 extends over 14 amino acids. The CDR3, as DNA: TGTGCCAGTTCCGGACAGGGAGAGGAAGACGGCTACACCTCC. Protein: CASSGQGEEDGYTS.

The table lists this clonotype with a few counts. This chain uses TRBV20-1 with TRBJ1-2, with 8 bases lining up with TRBD1. V dropped 6 bases and J dropped 3; count of bases not matched to a gene: 6. This CDR3 region has 13 residues. Germline CDR1 reads DFQATT; CDR2 reads SNEGSKA (reference sequence). The CDR3 region has the DNA TGCAGTGCCCGGGACAGGAGGGACTATGGCTACACCTTC. Its protein is CSARDRRDYGYTF.

In its sample, this clonotype was seen a few times. The CDR3 is CASSLSGGTGRGHRTGELFF. In DNA form, the CDR3 reads TGTGCCAGCAGCTTATCTGGCGGGACAGGGAGGGGCCATAGGACCGGGGAGCTGTTTTTT. The V and J genes are TRBV7-9 and TRBJ2-2; 9 bases align to TRBD1. The CDR3 is 20 amino acids. Germline V gives CDR1 SEHNR, CDR2 FQNEAQ (reference sequence). V was clipped by 2 bases and J by 5 bases; unmatched bases: 18.

For this clonotype: With a much larger clone just one base away, this may be a read error. The V and J genes are TRBV7-2 and TRBJ1-3; D is ambiguous. Germline CDR1 SGHTA, CDR2 FQGNSA. This CDR3 contains 16 residues. V lost 1 base and J lost 0, with 10 bases in between. The CDR3 coding sequence is TGTGCCAGCAGCTTAGGTGGATTTACCTCTGGAAACACCATATATTTT. This encodes CASSLGGFTSGNTIYF.

This clonotype was seen at least ten times. The gene calls are TRBV7-9 and TRBJ2-1, with a weak D call TRBD1 (5 bases). V shed 5 bases and J shed 6 bases, with 20 bases lying between them. CDR1 and CDR2 (germline): SEHNR, FQNEAQ (reference sequence). The CDR3 sequence is 16 residues long. CDR3 residues: CASSPSTTVYGNEQFF. The CDR3 DNA reads TGTGCCAGCAGCCCGAGCACGACAGTGTATGGCAATGAGCAGTTCTTC.

This rearrangement joins TRBV6-1 to TRBJ1-2; TRBD1 agrees at 7 bases. Germline CDR1 MNHNS, CDR2 SASEGT. This CDR3 is built from 16 residues. Trimming took 6 bases from V and 3 from J; bases not matched to a gene: 13. For the CDR3, the DNA is TGTGCCAGCAGCCCAACCGGGACAGATTTTCACTATGGCTACACCTTC. This gives the protein CASSPTGTDFHYGYTF.

The rearrangement uses TRBV6-6 and TRBJ2-5, with D perhaps TRBD1 (5 bases). Deletions cut 2 bases from V and 4 bases from J, with 17 bases between. The CDR3 spans 16 residues. Germline CDR1 and CDR2: MNHNY and SVGAGI (reference sequence). CDR3 sequence: CASSYGGQGTAETQYF. The CDR3 DNA reads as TGTGCCAGCAGTTACGGTGGGCAGGGAACAGCAGAGACCCAGTACTTC.

CDR3 sequence (DNA): TGTGCCAGCAGTTTAGACTTCTTGGGCAACAGCAATCAGCCCCAGCATTTT. The encoded protein is CASSLDFLGNSNQPQHF. The chain employs TRBV28 and TRBJ1-5; D unclear. In germline, CDR1 is MDHEN, CDR2 SYDVKM. Trimming shortened V by 2 bases and J by 1 base, and 15 bases separated the two germline ends. The CDR3 runs 17 residues.

Turning to this clonotype: Its ends do not fully match the called genes, so a read error is possible. The CDR3 sequence is CASSYSIRDQNSPPHF. The CDR3 DNA sequence: TGTGCCAGCAGTTACTCGATCAGAGACCAGAATTCACCCCCCCACTTT. V usage is TRBV6-6 and J usage is TRBJ1-6; D call uncertain. The length of the CDR3 is 16 residues. CDR1 is MNHNY and CDR2 is SVGAGI in the germline V gene (reference sequence).

This clonotype was detected a few times. The J gene is TRBJ1-2, the V gene TRBV5-5; TRBD1 matches at 7 bases. Germline V CDR1 and CDR2: SGHKS, YYEKEE (reference sequence). The CDR3 has 15 residues. V lost 0 bases and J lost 5; bases outside the gene matches: 7. CDR3: CASSLATGVGYGYTF. Written as DNA, the CDR3 is TGTGCCAGCAGCTTGGCAACAGGGGTAGGGTATGGCTACACCTTC.

V gene TRBV9 combines with J gene TRBJ2-3, with D unresolved. This CDR3 is 16 amino acids long. Trimming pared 4 bases from V and 2 bases from J, leaving 17 bases between. Germline V gene lookup returns CDR1 SGDLS and CDR2 YYNGEE. The CDR3 DNA reads as TGTGCCAGCAGCCCTCGTAGGGTAGCCTACACAGATACGCAGTATTTT. This sequence encodes CASSPRRVAYTDTQYF.

This clonotype was observed a few times. The V call is TRBV19, the J call TRBJ2-3; 7 nucleotides agree with TRBD1. CDR3 length equals 15 residues. Germline lookup yields CDR1 LNHDA and CDR2 SQIVND (reference sequence). With 5 bases clipped from V and 0 bases from J, the junction kept 5 bases outside the gene matches. In DNA, the CDR3 is TGTGCCAGTAGTCCCCGGGACAGTAGCACAGATACGCAGTATTTT. Encoded protein: CASSPRDSSTDTQYF.

This clonotype has a handful of counts. V usage is TRBV5-1 and J usage is TRBJ2-7; D is perhaps TRBD1 or TRBD2 (5 bases each). V lost 4 bases and J 6 bases, leaving 14 bases between the germline ends. Germline CDR1 and CDR2: SGHRS and YFSETQ. The CDR3 has 13 residues. CDR3 nucleotides: TGCGCCAGCAGCGTGAACTCAGGGAGCGAGCAGTACTTC. It yields the protein CASSVNSGSEQYF.

A single count supports this clonotype. The chain joins TRBV19 to TRBJ2-1; the D gene could be TRBD1 or TRBD2 (5 bases each). CDR3 length equals 18 residues. Germline CDR1 and CDR2: LNHDA and SQIVND (reference sequence). V shed 6 bases and J shed 5 bases, with 26 bases lying between them. CDR3 protein: CASSLIAGTGGADNEQFF. CDR3 DNA sequence: TGTGCCAGTAGCCTAATTGCCGGGACGGGCGGTGCCGACAATGAGCAGTTCTTC.

The rearrangement links TRBV4-3 to TRBJ2-7; possible D gene TRBD2, 6 bases. Germline V lookup: CDR1 LGHNA, CDR2 YSLEER. V shed 0 bases and J shed 2 bases, with 8 bases lying between them. The CDR3 spans 14 residues. The CDR3 bases are TGCGCCAGCAGCCAAGATGGAGGGCCCTACGAGCAGTACGTC. It encodes CASSQDGGPYEQYV.

This clonotype was seen ten or more times. This chain uses TRBV7-8 with TRBJ2-1; weak D call: TRBD2 (5 bases). This CDR3 contains 17 residues. The germline CDR1 and CDR2 sequences are SGHVS and FQNEAQ. Trimming stripped 7 bases from V and 10 bases from J, with 29 bases between. The CDR3 DNA follows: TGTGCCAGCACCTACCTTGGGAAACTAGATCTCAAATGGGAGCAGTTCTTC. It translates to CASTYLGKLDLKWEQFF.

This clonotype came up many times. The chain recombines TRBV7-2 with TRBJ2-1, with 7 nucleotides matching TRBD1. This CDR3 is built from 15 residues. The trim removed 4 bases at V and 5 bases at J, leaving 8 bases unmatched. Germline V gene data show CDR1 as SGHTA and CDR2 as FQGNSA. CDR3 loop: CASSSPGTVNNEQFF. CDR3 bases: TGTGCCAGCAGCTCTCCCGGGACAGTAAACAATGAGCAGTTCTTC.

The V gene is TRBV6-2 or TRBV6-3, the J gene TRBJ2-1; TRBD2 aligns across 9 bases. The CDR3 is made up of 15 amino acids. Trimming cost V 7 bases and J 4 bases; bases outside gene matches: 8. Germline lookup yields CDR1 MNHEY and CDR2 SVGEGT. The CDR3 reads CASISVAGGYNEQFF. Written as DNA, the CDR3 is TGTGCCAGCATTTCGGTCGCGGGGGGGTACAATGAGCAGTTCTTC.

The chain combines TRBV12-3 or TRBV12-4 with TRBJ1-5, with D possibly matching TRBD1 (5 bases). This CDR3 has 16 residues. Trimming took off 3 bases at V and 2 bases at J, with 14 bases between the two ends. The CDR3 sequence is CASSLKFSGRNQPQHF. The CDR3 DNA follows: TGTGCCAGCAGTTTGAAGTTCTCGGGGCGCAATCAGCCCCAGCATTTT.

The V gene is TRBV12-3 or TRBV12-4, the J gene TRBJ1-2; D is ambiguous. V was clipped by 6 bases and J by 8 bases, with 13 bases between them. The CDR3 has 12 amino acids. CDR3 loop: CASSLNLGGYTF. CDR3 bases: TGTGCCAGCAGCCTCAACCTTGGGGGCTACACCTTC.

This clonotype was seen a few times. The chain carries TRBV28 and TRBJ1-1, with 8 bases matching TRBD1. Trimming took 1 base from V and 1 from J; bases not matched to a gene: 5. Germline V gene lookup returns CDR1 MDHEN and CDR2 SYDVKM. CDR3 size: 16 residues. The chain's CDR3 is CASSLSGTGANTEAFF. The CDR3 bases are TGTGCCAGCAGTTTATCGGGGACAGGTGCGAACACTGAAGCTTTCTTT.